This TCR beta chain was found in a study of cytomegalovirus exposure and HLA in healthy donors. CDR1 is SNHLY and CDR2 is FYNNEI in the germline V gene. The CDR3 totals 15 residues. V trimming: 5 bases; J trimming: 6 bases; junction bases outside the gene matches: 9. The PCR contained 60 Vbeta and 13 Jbeta primers. Sequenced by immunoSEQ multiplex PCR; TCRdb stores in-frame clones only, minus some. In the table there are 150,000 to 200,000 clones, roughly 77% of which are singletons. Donors were ostensibly healthy at sampling, although undocumented immune exposures were probable. V gene TRBV2 combines with J gene TRBJ2-7, with TRBD2 matching over 11 bases. This clonotype was obtained from a woman between 40 and 50 years old in good health and CMV-seropositive. Specimen: PBMCs. The CDR3 loop is CASSPSTSGRSEQYF. The CDR3 coding sequence is TGTGCCAGCAGTCCATCTACTAGCGGGAGATCCGAGCAGTACTTC.